This T cell receptor (beta chain) was captured by sequencing in a study of T cells in Graves' hyperthyroidism and ophthalmopathy. Patients showing uncontrolled infection, other autoimmune disease, pregnancy or lactation were ineligible. Clinical symptoms, serum thyroxine, TRAb, thyroid ultrasound and orbital computed tomography informed diagnoses. Regions amplified from RNA transcripts were the TCR beta CDR3 regions. The TCR CDR3 was amplified in a first-round RT-PCR using the HTBI primer set. TCRdb redid the calling of the multiplex PCR reads with MiXCR, one entry per CDR3 protein. The table records 700,000 or so distinct CDR3 sequences, 16% of them present only once. The CDR3 runs to 16 residues. V was shortened by 0 bases and J by 2 bases, with 12 bases between the two germline ends. Germline CDR1 SGHRS, CDR2 YFSETQ.

The sequenced sample was blood. The origin of this receptor is a young man with Graves' hyperthyroidism. The chain has TRBV5-1 and TRBJ2-1; D is perhaps TRBD1 (6 bases). CDR3 amino acids: CASSLEDRSTYNEQFF. CDR3 sequence (DNA): TGCGCCAGCAGCTTGGAGGACAGAAGCACCTACAATGAGCAGTTCTTC.